This T cell receptor (beta chain) was sequenced in a study of long-term antiretroviral therapy in people with HIV. Overall study results and limits: Repertoires with HIV possessed tighter CDR3 length spans than those of controls.

Trimming cost V 1 base and J 1 base, with 5 bases left between them. Germline CDR1 SGHTA, CDR2 FQGNSA. The CDR3 is 13 residues long. As regards this clone: What it binds is unknown.

At survey level, the immunoSEQ assay was run in its v3.0 version. Here immunoSEQ multiplex PCR was the method, and the copy in TCRdb shows in-frame clones only, minus some. Of 25,000 to 35,000 clones in the sample, nearly 95% are singletons; the top ten hold 6% to 7%. The rearrangement joins TRBV7-2 to TRBJ2-7; no clear D gene. Sample: unsorted PBMCs, taken 6.5 years after starting antiretroviral therapy. The TCR comes from a woman in her thirties or forties with HIV. The CDR3, as DNA: TGTGCCAGCAGCTTAGGATTTTCCTACGAGCAGTACTTC. Amino acids: CASSLGFSYEQYF.